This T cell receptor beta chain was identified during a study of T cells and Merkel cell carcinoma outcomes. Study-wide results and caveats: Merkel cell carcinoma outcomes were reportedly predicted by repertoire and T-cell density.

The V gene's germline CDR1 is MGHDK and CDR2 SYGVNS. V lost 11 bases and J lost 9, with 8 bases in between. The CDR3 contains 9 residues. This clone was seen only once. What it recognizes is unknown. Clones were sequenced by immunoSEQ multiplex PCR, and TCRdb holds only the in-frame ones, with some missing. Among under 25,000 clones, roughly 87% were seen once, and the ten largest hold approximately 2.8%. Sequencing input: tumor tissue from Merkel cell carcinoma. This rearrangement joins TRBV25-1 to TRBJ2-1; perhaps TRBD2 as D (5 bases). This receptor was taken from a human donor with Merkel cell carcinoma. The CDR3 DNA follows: TGTGCCTCGGGGTCTGAGCAGTTCTTC. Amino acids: CASGSEQFF. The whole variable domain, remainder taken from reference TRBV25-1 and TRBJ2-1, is EADIYQTPRYLVIGTGKKITLECSQTMGHDKMYWYQQDPGMELHLIHYSYGVNSTEKGDLSSESTVSRIRTEHFPLTLESARPSHTSQYLCASGSEQFFGPGTRLTVL.